The 31 T cell receptor beta chains reported below all come from one sample, sequenced in a study of vaccination and CD4 T cells after COVID-19. Sample treatment: approximately 10-day PBMC culture with coronavirus spike peptide pools or control peptides (ViraFEST assay). The Oncomine TCR Beta short-read assay was what sequenced the DNA obtained from cultured CD4+ T cells. TCRdb itself ran the PCR reads through MiXCR, one entry per CDR3 protein. The sample has about 9,900 distinct CDR3 sequences; roughly half are singletons. These TCRs' antigens remain unknown. The sequenced material came from CD4+ T cells from blood, cultured in vitro. These receptors all stem from a human donor who had recovered from COVID-19.

The sample holds a few counts of this clonotype. J is TRBJ2-3 and V is TRBV10-2; perhaps TRBD2 as D (6 bases). V gave up 6 bases and J gave up 1 base, with 17 bases separating them. The CDR3 has 16 residues. Germline CDR1 is WSHSY and CDR2 is SAAADI. The CDR3 reads CASRVLGGRGTDTQYF. In DNA, the CDR3 is TGCGCCAGCAGGGTCCTGGGGGGTAGGGGCACAGATACGCAGTATTTT.

CDR3 sequence reads: CASSLRADSNSPLHF. Here the CDR3 DNA reads TGCGCCAGCAGCTTGAGGGCAGATTCTAATTCACCCCTCCACTTT. The chain combines TRBV5-1 with TRBJ1-6, with D unresolved. Trimming pared 1 base from V and 6 bases from J, leaving 11 bases between. The CDR3 runs to 15 residues. CDR1 SGHRS and CDR2 YFSETQ come from the germline V gene.

Only one count was recorded for this clonotype. The CDR3 is CASSDGNRGTDTQYF. CDR3 coding DNA: TGTGCCAGCAGTGATGGGAACCGGGGGACAGATACGCAGTATTTT. J is TRBJ2-3 and V is TRBV6-1; D may be TRBD2 (6 bases). Between the trimmed V and J ends, which lost 3 bases and 3 bases, there was a span of 13 bases. The CDR3 runs to 15 residues. Germline V CDR1 and CDR2: MNHNS, SASEGT.

This rearrangement joins TRBV12-3 or TRBV12-4 to TRBJ2-6, with TRBD1 identical over 10 bases. Germline trimming cut 6 bases from V and 4 bases from J; bases unmatched to any gene: 12. There are 18 residues in the CDR3. The CDR3 bases are TGTGCCAGCAGGGGCCGACAGGGGGCCACGTGGGGGGCCAACGTCCTGACTTTC. Its protein is CASRGRQGATWGANVLTF.

The CDR3 loop reads CAISESAGGYTDTQYF. In nucleotides, the CDR3 is TGTGCCATCAGTGAGTCGGCCGGGGGGTACACAGATACGCAGTATTTT. V gene TRBV10-3 combines with J gene TRBJ2-3; the match to TRBD2 covers 7 bases. CDR3 length: 16 residues. V dropped 0 bases and J dropped 2; count of bases not matched to a gene: 5. CDR1 is ENHRY and CDR2 is SYGVKD in the germline V gene.

This clonotype was recorded only once. The rearrangement joins TRBV15 to TRBJ2-5; 10 bases are shared with TRBD1. This CDR3 has 15 residues. After removal of 1 base from V and 2 bases from J, the junction contained 1 base not matched to a gene. From germline, CDR1 is LNHNV and CDR2 YYDKDF (reference sequence). In nucleotides, the CDR3 is TGTGCCACCAGCAGAGTGGGACAGGGGCAAGAGACCCAGTACTTC. This gives the protein CATSRVGQGQETQYF.

In its sample, this clonotype was seen a few times. The J gene is TRBJ1-5, the V gene TRBV27; D unclear. Germline CDR1 is MNHEY and CDR2 is SMNVEV (reference sequence). The CDR3 is made up of 15 amino acids. Trimming removed 6 bases from V and 3 bases from J, with 15 bases in between. CDR3 in DNA: TGTGCCAGCAGCAAGATAGGGCAGTCCAATCAGCCCCAGCATTTT. Encoded protein: CASSKIGQSNQPQHF.

The rearrangement joins TRBV20-1 to TRBJ2-5; tentatively, D is TRBD2 (5 bases). Trimming took 2 bases from V and 10 from J, leaving 17 bases between them. This CDR3 comprises 13 residues. Germline V gene lookup returns CDR1 DFQATT and CDR2 SNEGSKA (reference sequence). The CDR3 DNA reads as TGCAGTGCTAGAATACTCTACGGCCGGGACCAGTACTTC. It specifies CSARILYGRDQYF.

This clonotype was found a few times. The rearrangement links TRBV6-5 to TRBJ2-1; 10 bases agree with TRBD2. Germline V gene lookup returns CDR1 MNHEY and CDR2 SVGAGI. The CDR3 totals 17 residues. Losses at the gene ends were 0 bases for V and 3 bases for J; bases not matched to a gene: 5. The CDR3 loop is CASSYSPLAGIYNEQFF. DNA for the CDR3: TGTGCCAGCAGTTACTCACCACTAGCGGGGATCTACAATGAGCAGTTCTTC.

The genes are TRBV12-3 or TRBV12-4 and TRBJ1-2; perhaps TRBD1 as D (5 bases). V lost 2 bases to trimming and J lost 4 bases, with 8 bases between them. The CDR3 spans 13 residues. As DNA, the CDR3 is TGTGCCAGCAGTTTAAAGGACATCTATGGCTACACCTTC. It yields the protein CASSLKDIYGYTF.

This clonotype has a handful of counts. The rearrangement uses TRBV5-4 and TRBJ1-5; TRBD1 agrees at 7 bases. With 4 bases clipped from V and 4 bases from J, the junction kept 2 bases outside the gene matches. The germline CDR1 and CDR2 sequences are SGHNT and YYREEE (reference sequence). The CDR3 length is 13 residues. The CDR3 sequence: CASSKGQNQPQHF. DNA for the CDR3: TGTGCCAGCAGCAAGGGACAGAATCAGCCCCAGCATTTT.

The chain's CDR3 is CASRPSGTGQGGYTF. The CDR3 region has the DNA TGTGCCAGCAGACCTAGCGGGACAGGGCAGGGGGGCTACACCTTC. The chain uses TRBV11-3 and TRBJ1-2; 9 bases are a match to TRBD1. Trimming took 6 bases from V and 8 from J; bases not matched to a gene: 13. This CDR3 region has 15 residues. Germline loops: CDR1 SGHNT, CDR2 YENEEA.

This clonotype occurred a few times. The chain uses TRBV7-6 and TRBJ1-1; no reliable D call. The CDR3 spans 12 residues. Germline assignment: CDR1 SGHVS and CDR2 FNYEAQ. The V gene lost 5 bases and the J gene lost 7 bases, with 11 bases spanning the gap. For the CDR3, the DNA is TGTGCCAGCAGCGCCCGGGCCCTTGAAGCTTTCTTT. This sequence encodes CASSARALEAFF.

The rearrangement uses TRBV5-1 and TRBJ2-5; 7 bases line up with TRBD1. There are 15 residues in the CDR3. With 0 bases clipped from V and 3 bases from J, the junction kept 5 bases outside the gene matches. Germline CDR1 reads SGHRS; CDR2 reads YFSETQ. CDR3: CASSLATGVEETQYF. The DNA for the CDR3 is TGCGCCAGCAGCTTGGCCACAGGGGTGGAAGAGACCCAGTACTTC.

V is TRBV20-1 and J is TRBJ1-5, with D possibly being TRBD1 (5 bases). The germline V gene encodes CDR1 DFQATT and CDR2 SNEGSKA (reference sequence). CDR3 length equals 13 residues. Trimming took off 5 bases at V and 3 bases at J, with 11 bases between the two ends. Here the CDR3 reads CSASSGANQPQHF. In nucleotides, the CDR3 is TGCAGTGCTTCCTCCGGGGCCAATCAGCCCCAGCATTTT.

This clonotype appeared a few times. The chain has TRBV27 and TRBJ1-1; no reliable D call. The CDR3 contains 14 residues. Germline CDR1 MNHEY, CDR2 SMNVEV (reference sequence). Deletions cut 4 bases from V and 6 bases from J, with 15 bases between. The CDR3 DNA sequence: TGTGCCAGCAGTTCTCCCTCAGTTACATCTGAAGCTTTCTTT. It encodes CASSSPSVTSEAFF.

This clonotype was seen more than once but under ten times. The V and J genes are TRBV7-9 and TRBJ2-2, with D hard to call. V was clipped by 1 base and J by 6 bases, with 6 bases between them. From germline, CDR1 is SEHNR and CDR2 FQNEAQ (reference sequence). The CDR3 extends over 13 amino acids. The chain's CDR3 is CASSLGLPGELFF. CDR3 bases: TGTGCCAGCAGCTTAGGGCTTCCCGGGGAGCTGTTTTTT.

This clonotype was seen a handful of times. The rearrangement links TRBV12-3 or TRBV12-4 to TRBJ1-5; 9 bases are a match to TRBD1. There are 14 residues in the CDR3. Trimming removed 3 bases from V and 7 bases from J; junction bases left unmatched: 4. In DNA form, the CDR3 reads TGTGCCAGCAGTTTGGGGACAGGGTTACAGCCCCAGCATTTT. Its translation: CASSLGTGLQPQHF.

This clonotype was counted a few times. The chain joins TRBV7-9 to TRBJ1-2, with D possibly matching TRBD1 (5 bases). Germline assignment: CDR1 SEHNR and CDR2 FQNEAQ (reference sequence). The V and J ends lost 5 bases and 7 bases respectively, with 23 bases between them. This CDR3 has 16 amino acids. The CDR3: CASSGESREPVSGYTF. The CDR3 nucleotides are TGTGCCAGCAGCGGAGAGTCCAGGGAGCCAGTTTCTGGCTACACCTTC.

This chain connects TRBV12-3 or TRBV12-4 to TRBJ2-5; D gene unclear. Trimming left V 0 bases short and J 5 bases short, with 10 bases between. This CDR3 comprises 14 residues. The CDR3 nucleotides are TGTGCCAGCAGTTTAGCGTTCGAGGAGGAGACCCAGTACTTC. This encodes CASSLAFEEETQYF.

This chain joins TRBV20-1 and TRBJ1-6; a weak D match, TRBD1 (6 bases). Germline-derived CDR1 and CDR2 are DFQATT and SNEGSKA (reference sequence). This CDR3 comprises 14 residues. Trimming pared 3 bases from V and 7 bases from J, leaving 13 bases between. CDR3 loop: CSASTGSGNSPLHF. CDR3 DNA: TGCAGTGCTAGTACAGGGTCGGGCAATTCACCCCTCCACTTT.

The V call is TRBV30, the J call TRBJ2-6, with D tentatively TRBD1 (5 bases). Trimming took 0 bases from V and 0 from J, leaving 6 bases between them. This CDR3 spans 15 amino acids. Germline assignment: CDR1 GTSNPN and CDR2 SVGIG (reference sequence). The CDR3 region has the DNA TGTGCCTGGAGTGTAGACAGCTCTGGGGCCAACGTCCTGACTTTC. It translates to CAWSVDSSGANVLTF.

The chain is built from TRBV18 and TRBJ1-6; 9 positions agree with TRBD1. Germline CDR1 is KGHSH and CDR2 is LQKENI. The CDR3 sequence is 18 residues long. After removal of 1 base from V and 4 bases from J, the junction contained 8 bases not matched to a gene. The CDR3 DNA sequence: TGTGCCAGCTCACCACAAATCGGGACAGGGACATATAATTCACCCCTCCACTTT. It is translated as CASSPQIGTGTYNSPLHF.

This chain joins TRBV6-1 and TRBJ2-7, with 8 bases matching TRBD2. The CDR3 has 14 amino acids. J was trimmed by 3 bases and V by 2 bases; bases with no gene match: 3. CDR1 is MNHNS and CDR2 is SASEGT in the germline V gene. The CDR3 coding sequence is TGTGCCAGCAGTGAACAGGGGACTAGCTACGAGCAGTACTTC. Translated: CASSEQGTSYEQYF.

This chain uses TRBV18 with TRBJ1-3; tentatively, D is TRBD1 (5 bases). Germline loops: CDR1 KGHSH, CDR2 LQKENI. Deletions cut 3 bases from V and 3 bases from J, with 12 bases between. The CDR3 is 15 amino acids. This CDR3 reads CASSPQGKGGNTIYF. CDR3 DNA: TGTGCCAGCTCACCTCAGGGAAAGGGTGGAAACACCATATATTTT.

V gene TRBV24-1 combines with J gene TRBJ2-7; tentative D call: TRBD1 (6 bases). The CDR3 is 14 amino acids. V was trimmed by 0 bases and J by 10 bases, leaving 15 bases between them. From germline, CDR1 is KGHDR and CDR2 SFDVKD. The CDR3 sequence is CATSDLYSGRGQYF. The CDR3, as DNA: TGTGCCACCAGTGATTTGTATTCGGGCAGGGGTCAGTACTTC.

This chain's CDR3 is CASSLYRAEGETQYF. CDR3 sequence (DNA): TGTGCCAGCAGTTTATACAGGGCCGAAGGAGAGACCCAGTACTTC. V is TRBV27 and J is TRBJ2-5, with D possibly being TRBD1 (6 bases). The V gene's germline CDR1 is MNHEY and CDR2 SMNVEV (reference sequence). The CDR3 is made up of 15 amino acids. Trimming removed 1 base at V and 4 bases at J, with 13 bases between.

The chain links TRBV12-3 or TRBV12-4 to TRBJ1-1; a weak D match, TRBD1 (5 bases). The CDR3 spans 14 residues. V lost 1 base and J 2 bases, leaving 8 bases between the germline ends. CDR3 region: CASSLVGVNTEAFF. Written as DNA, the CDR3 is TGTGCCAGCAGTTTAGTAGGGGTAAACACTGAAGCTTTCTTT.

The gene calls are TRBV6-5 and TRBJ1-1; weak D call: TRBD1 (5 bases). Trimming shortened V by 0 bases and J by 5 bases, and 7 bases separated the two germline ends. Germline assignment: CDR1 MNHEY and CDR2 SVGAGI. CDR3 length equals 13 residues. As DNA, the CDR3 is TGTGCCAGCAGTTACTCGGGGGTAACTGAAGCTTTCTTT. This gives the protein CASSYSGVTEAFF.

The chain uses TRBV5-1 and TRBJ1-1; the D gene is possibly TRBD1 (5 bases). The germline V and J ends were trimmed by 3 bases and 0 bases, with 9 bases remaining between them. Germline V gives CDR1 SGHRS, CDR2 YFSETQ. CDR3 length: 14 residues. CDR3 sequence reads: CASSWGGLNTEAFF. The CDR3 DNA is TGCGCCAGCAGCTGGGGGGGTCTGAACACTGAAGCTTTCTTT.

The chain carries TRBV27 and TRBJ1-6; 10 bases fit TRBD1. The J segment lost 7 bases and the V segment lost 6 bases, leaving 9 bases of the junction unmatched. CDR1 and CDR2 from the germline V gene are MNHEY and SMNVEV (reference sequence). This CDR3 is built from 16 residues. As DNA, the CDR3 is TGTGCCAGCAGGGTAGCGGGACAGGGGCGCAATTCACCCCTCCACTTT. Translating gives CASRVAGQGRNSPLHF.